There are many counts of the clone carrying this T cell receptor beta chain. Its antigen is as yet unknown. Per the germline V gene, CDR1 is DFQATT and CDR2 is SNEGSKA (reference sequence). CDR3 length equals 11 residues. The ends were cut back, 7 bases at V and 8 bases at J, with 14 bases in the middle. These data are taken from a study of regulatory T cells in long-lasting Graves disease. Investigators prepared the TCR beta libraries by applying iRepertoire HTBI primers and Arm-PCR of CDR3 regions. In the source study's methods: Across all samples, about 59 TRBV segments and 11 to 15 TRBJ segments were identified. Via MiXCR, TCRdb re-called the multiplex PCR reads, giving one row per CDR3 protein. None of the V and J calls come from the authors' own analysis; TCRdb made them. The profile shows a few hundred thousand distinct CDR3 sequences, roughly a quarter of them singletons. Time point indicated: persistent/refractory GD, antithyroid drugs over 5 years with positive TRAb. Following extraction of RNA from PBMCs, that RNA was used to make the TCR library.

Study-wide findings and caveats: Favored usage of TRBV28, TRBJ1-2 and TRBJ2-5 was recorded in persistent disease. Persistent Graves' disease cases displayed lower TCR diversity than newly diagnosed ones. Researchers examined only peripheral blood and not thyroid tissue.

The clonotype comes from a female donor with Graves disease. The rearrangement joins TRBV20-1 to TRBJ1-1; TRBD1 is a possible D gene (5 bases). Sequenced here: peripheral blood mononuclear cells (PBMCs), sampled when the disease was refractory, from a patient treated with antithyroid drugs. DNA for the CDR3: TGCAGTGTTCCTGTCAGGGAGGAAGCTTTCTTT. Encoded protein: CSVPVREEAFF.